What follows is one T cell receptor (beta chain) and its context. What it binds is not known. The length of the CDR3 is 13 residues. Germline V gene sequence: CDR1 MDHEN, CDR2 SYDVKM. V gave up 6 bases and J gave up 6 bases, with 14 bases separating them. The sample comes from a study of shared clonotypes between healthy human individuals. Study-level results: When naive CD4 clonotypes were compared across a handful of donors, approximately 4.9% were shared.

Naive-designated CD8 cells lacked CD45RO, were positively enriched for CCR7, and omitted terminally differentiated effector memory CD45RA+ cells. Recent acute infections and vaccinations were absent in the healthy HIV-negative adult donors. TCRdb keeps only in-frame clones here, not all; method: immunoSEQ multiplex PCR. The sample has fewer than 800,000 clones; roughly nine tenths are singletons. The sample was naive CD8+ T cells sorted from blood. The genes are TRBV28 and TRBJ1-1; maybe TRBD1 (5 bases). This receptor was taken from a man under 40 in good health. The CDR3 region has the DNA TGTGCCAGCAGGAAGAAGGGGAGTGCTGAAGCTTTCTTT. Translation: CASRKKGSAEAFF.